This TCR beta chain is drawn from a study of blood T cell repertoires in COVID-19 (TCRdb year 2020). Context from the whole study: Samples from collaborators originated in the United States, Italy and Spain and spanned both the acute and convalescent phases of COVID-19. The material from the prospective study consisted of cDNA or gDNA derived from T cells, B-cell-depleted T cells, or PBMCs. Subjects who had been exposed to COVID-19, were actively infected with it, or had recovered from it provided the deeply sampled blood TCRbeta repertoires that made up the dataset. The repertoires were released in a freely available public database meant as a resource for research on the immune response to SARS-CoV-2. Samples were obtained from the ongoing ImmuneRACE study (first 160 participants) and from over 1,000 subjects provided by 6 global collaborators. A de-identified subject ID, COVID-19 status, age in years and sex were almost always included in the sample metadata. Where available, HLA class I and class II types were obtained from metadata supplied by the sample provider rather than from assay-based typing. Here is what the overall study found, with its caveats: Clinical and demographic metadata were provided uncurated, with the amount varying by source and participant.

The collaborating institutions used their own protocols to collect whole blood in K2EDTA tubes. For TCRbeta analysis, collaborators shipped samples as frozen whole blood, isolated PBMCs, or DNA extracted from either of those sample types. TCRbeta CDR3 regions were amplified from genomic DNA using the immunoSEQ Assay, a bias-controlled multiplex PCR. From the authors' description of their analysis: The number of nucleated cells in each sample was estimated from the amplification of reference gene primers within the assay. To quantify the absolute abundance of each unique TCRbeta CDR3 rearrangement, sequence reads were collapsed and filtered. For each sample, productive Simpson clonality was calculated by taking the square root of Simpson's diversity index across productive rearrangements. TCRdb carries this immuneACCESS record with in-frame sequences only. Its versions omit some clonotypes, under half of them owing to an unresolved V gene in the studies checked, with the rest unexplained. Clonal size and the V and J genes are those of that table, whereas D and trimming came from the DNA. Recorded for this sample are about 160,000 clones; 80% to 90% of them occurred a single time. Together, the top ten hold roughly a tenth of the sample.

A remark on this clone: Its antigen has not been determined. No quality values exist for individual bases; no much larger clone is one base distant. The same CDR3 also results from other DNA sequences found in this sample.

The CDR3 holds 13 amino acids from the cysteine to the phenylalanine. This entry keeps only the CDR3 DNA: 39 bases, framed from base 1. The junction shows trimming of 3 bases on V and 4 bases on J, and the gene matches do not reach 2 bases of it. Reading the germline V gene gives CDR1 SGDLS and CDR2 YYNGEE. Sequencing input: peripheral blood. The chain couples TRBV9 to TRBJ1-1; 8 bases in between match TRBD1. This TCR was sampled from a human donor in a cohort sampled during active COVID-19. The CDR3 protein is CASSGTGRTEAFF. The DNA sequence reads TGTGCCAGCAGCGGGACAGGGCGCACTGAAGCTTTCTTT.